This T cell receptor beta chain was identified in a study of blood T cell repertoires in COVID-19. Study-wide background: Italy, Spain and the United States were the sources of the convalescent and acute COVID-19 samples.

The germline V gene encodes CDR1 ENHRY and CDR2 SYGVKD. The trim removed 6 bases at V and 4 bases at J, leaving 4 bases unmatched. The CDR3 loop spans 13 amino acids. Sequencing used immunoSEQ multiplex PCR; TCRdb keeps in-frame clones, though not all of them. The sample has over 25,000 clones, 75% to 90% seen once. This chain links TRBV10-3 with TRBJ1-1, with 8 bases that match TRBD1. Sequencing used peripheral blood. This clonotype was sampled from a human donor in a cohort sampled during active COVID-19. In nucleotides, the CDR3 is TGTGCCATCAGCGAGACAGGGGCCACTGAAGCTTTCTTT. This translates into CAISETGATEAFF.